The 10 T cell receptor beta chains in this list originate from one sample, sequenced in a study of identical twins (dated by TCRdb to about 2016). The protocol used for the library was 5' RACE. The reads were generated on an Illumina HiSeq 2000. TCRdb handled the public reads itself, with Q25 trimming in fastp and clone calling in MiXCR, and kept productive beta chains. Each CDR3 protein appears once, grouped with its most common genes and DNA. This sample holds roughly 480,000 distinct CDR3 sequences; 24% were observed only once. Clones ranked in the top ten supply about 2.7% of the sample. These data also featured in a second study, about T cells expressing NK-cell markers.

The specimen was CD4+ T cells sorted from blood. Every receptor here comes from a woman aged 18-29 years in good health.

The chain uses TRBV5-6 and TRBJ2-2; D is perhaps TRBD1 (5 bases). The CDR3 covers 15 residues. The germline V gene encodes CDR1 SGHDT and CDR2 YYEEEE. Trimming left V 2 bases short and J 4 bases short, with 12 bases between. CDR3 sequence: CASSFIDSLTGELFF. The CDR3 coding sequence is TGTGCCAGCAGCTTTATCGACAGCCTCACCGGGGAGCTGTTTTTT.

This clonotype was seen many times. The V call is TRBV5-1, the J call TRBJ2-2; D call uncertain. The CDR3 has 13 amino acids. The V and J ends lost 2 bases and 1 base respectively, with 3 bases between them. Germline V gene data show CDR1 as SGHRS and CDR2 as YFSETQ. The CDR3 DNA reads TGCGCCAGCAGCTTAGGGAACACCGGGGAGCTGTTTTTT. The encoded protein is CASSLGNTGELFF.

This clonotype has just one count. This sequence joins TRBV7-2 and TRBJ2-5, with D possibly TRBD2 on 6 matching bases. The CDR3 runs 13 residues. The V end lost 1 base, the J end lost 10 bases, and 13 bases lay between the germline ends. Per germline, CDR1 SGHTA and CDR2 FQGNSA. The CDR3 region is CASSLGPTSYQYF. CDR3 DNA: TGTGCCAGCAGCTTAGGACCAACTAGCTACCAGTACTTC.

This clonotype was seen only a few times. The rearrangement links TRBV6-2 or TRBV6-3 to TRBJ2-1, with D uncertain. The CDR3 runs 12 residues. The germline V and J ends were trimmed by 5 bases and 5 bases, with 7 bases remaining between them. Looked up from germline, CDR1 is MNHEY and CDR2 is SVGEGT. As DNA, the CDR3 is TGTGCCAGCAGTCACAGAGACAATGAGCAGTTCTTC. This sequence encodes CASSHRDNEQFF.

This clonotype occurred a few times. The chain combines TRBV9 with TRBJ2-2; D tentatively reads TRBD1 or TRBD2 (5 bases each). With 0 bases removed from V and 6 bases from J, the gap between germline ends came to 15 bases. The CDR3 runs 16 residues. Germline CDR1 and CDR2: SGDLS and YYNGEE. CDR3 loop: CASSVGRFRDAGELFF. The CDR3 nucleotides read TGTGCCAGCAGCGTAGGCCGCTTCAGGGACGCCGGGGAGCTGTTTTTT.

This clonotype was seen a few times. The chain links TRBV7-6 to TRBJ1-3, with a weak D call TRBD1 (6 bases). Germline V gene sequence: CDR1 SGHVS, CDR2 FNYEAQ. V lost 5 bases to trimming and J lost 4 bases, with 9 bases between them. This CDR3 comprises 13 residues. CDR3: CASSGTLGNTIYF. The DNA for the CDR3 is TGTGCCAGCAGCGGGACACTGGGAAACACCATATATTTT.

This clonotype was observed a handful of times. The CDR3 spells CASSPVSGEARTQYF. The CDR3 DNA reads as TGTGCCAGCAGTCCCGTAAGCGGGGAGGCACGGACCCAGTACTTC. The chain employs TRBV12-3 or TRBV12-4 and TRBJ2-5; the match to TRBD2 covers 7 bases. Germline trimming cut 5 bases from V and 7 bases from J; bases unmatched to any gene: 13. CDR3 length: 15 amino acids.

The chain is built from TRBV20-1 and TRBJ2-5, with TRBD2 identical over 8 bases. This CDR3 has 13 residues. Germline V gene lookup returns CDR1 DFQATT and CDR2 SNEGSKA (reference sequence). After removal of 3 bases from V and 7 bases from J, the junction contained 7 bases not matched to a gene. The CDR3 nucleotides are TGCAGTGCTAGTCCTAGCGGGCGGGGGACCCAGTACTTC. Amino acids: CSASPSGRGTQYF.

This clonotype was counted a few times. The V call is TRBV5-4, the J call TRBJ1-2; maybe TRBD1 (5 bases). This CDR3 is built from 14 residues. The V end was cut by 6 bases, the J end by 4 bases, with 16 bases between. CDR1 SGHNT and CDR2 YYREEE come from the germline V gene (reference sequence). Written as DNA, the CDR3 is TGTGCCAGCAATAATTTGCCAGGGAGCTATGGCTACACCTTC. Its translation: CASNNLPGSYGYTF.

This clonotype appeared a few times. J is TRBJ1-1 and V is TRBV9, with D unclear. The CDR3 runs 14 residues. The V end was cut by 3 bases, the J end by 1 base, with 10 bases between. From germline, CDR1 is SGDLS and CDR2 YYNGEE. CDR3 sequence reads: CASSGGRGNTEAFF. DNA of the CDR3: TGTGCCAGCAGCGGAGGACGGGGGAACACTGAAGCTTTCTTT.